This TCR beta chain was observed in a study of T cells in tuberculosis. As for the study in general: This South African cohort compared adolescents with or without latent tuberculosis against adults with active tuberculosis.

At study entry, adolescents had tuberculin skin tests and IGRA screening. Study-level findings and limits: The TCR-beta difference was not significant; alpha differences partly reflected length. Cases with active tuberculosis were adults, while controls were adolescents.

Note on this clone: Its antigen is undetermined.

Data came from immunoSEQ multiplex PCR; TCRdb stores just in-frame clones and leaves some out. The profile covers about 43,000 clones, with around 94% appearing a single time and about 2% taken by the ten largest. The source material was PBMCs. This receptor was obtained from a donor between 10 and 35 years old with latent tuberculosis or without tuberculosis infection. Some clones in this sample may be carry-over from other donors' samples.

CDR3 amino acids: CASSEGPDTQYF. For the CDR3, the DNA is TGTGCCAGCAGTGAAGGCCCAGATACGCAGTATTTT. This chain uses TRBV25-1 with TRBJ2-3; D gene uncertain. The V and J ends lost 2 bases and 4 bases respectively, with 4 bases between them. Germline CDR1 reads MGHDK; CDR2 reads SYGVNS. The CDR3 contains 12 residues. The full variable domain, its missing parts supplied by reference TRBV25-1 and TRBJ2-3, is EADIYQTPRYLVIGTGKKITLECSQTMGHDKMYWYQQDPGMELHLIHYSYGVNSTEKGDLSSESTVSRIRTEHFPLTLESARPSHTSQYLCASSEGPDTQYFGPGTRLTVL.